This T cell receptor beta chain was captured by sequencing in a study of CD8 T cells in Susac syndrome (dated by TCRdb to about 2019). Broadly, across the study: Among the Susac syndrome patients who were sequenced, clinically active disease was present in more than 5 and clinical remission was observed in eight. Whether CD8+ T cell activation and differentiation in Susac syndrome was antigen driven was tested using repertoire sequencing. Clonality of the CD8+ T cell repertoire was compared between 11 to 12 healthy donors, approximately 14 Susac syndrome patients and about 15 multiple sclerosis patients. At blood withdrawal, Susac syndrome patients were either therapy-naive, taking corticosteroids (in some cases with IVIg as well), or taking IVIg alone. General conclusions and limits of the study: The number of individuals in the TCR sequencing and HLA analysis was recognized as being relatively small. Sixteen Susac-specific public clones were identified in the total CD8+ repertoire, and roughly five Susac-specific public clones were identified in the CD8+ TEMRA repertoire. Clonal expansion was observed in Susac syndrome CD8+ repertoires, with the highest expansion in CD8+ TEMRA cells and greater expansion in clinically active than in remitting patients.

RNA was extracted using the RNeasy kit, and roughly 0.5 to 1 ug of the RNA was reverse transcribed with random hexamers. TCR beta CDR3 regions were amplified with the immunoSEQ multiplex PCR assay covering 54 Vbeta and 13 Jbeta segments. PCR amplification bias was corrected using a synthetic template baseline for primer optimization and computational correction. The authors' pipeline ran thus. Only productive sequences were kept, with reads annotated to V, D and J genes according to IMGT and analyzed in immunoSEQ Analyzer. Clonality was computed as one minus Shannon entropy normalized by log2 of the number of productive unique sequences. Public and private clones were assessed among the 100 most prevalent clones of each patient and control. Susac-specific clones were defined as absent from healthy and MS cohorts, over a thousand published viral clones and other ImmuneACCESS disease sequences. The public reads were quality trimmed at Q25 with fastp and then assembled into clones with MiXCR by TCRdb, keeping productive beta chains. Every CDR3 protein is listed once, alongside the most common genes and DNA of its rows. In this record, the V and J calls reflect TCRdb's handling and not the investigators' own analysis. The sample includes about 130,000 distinct CDR3 sequences, with 90% to 95% observed a single time. The ten largest clonotypes hold about 0.19% of the sample.

A remark on this clonotype: The clone's antigen remains unknown. No base quality information exists; no much larger clone differs at one position.

Peripheral blood CD8+ and CD4+ T cells from healthy donors, Susac syndrome patients and multiple sclerosis patients were profiled by high-throughput TCR beta sequencing. Recently defined diagnostic criteria for definite or probable disease were met by the Susac syndrome patients. Bulk CD8+ and CD4+ T cells were purified magnetically by negative isolation, whereas CD8+ TEMRA cells were enriched by FACS. Blood was collected in EDTA tubes and processed within 24 hours, with PBMCs isolated through density gradient centrifugation. PBMCs intended for TCR sequencing were cryopreserved in liquid nitrogen and were subsequently thawed in a 37 degrees C water bath. The sorted or isolated CD4+, CD8+ and CD8+ TEMRA cells had a purity of 90% or higher. Via the germline V gene (reference sequence), CDR1 is MNHEY and CDR2 SMNVEV. The V and J ends are trimmed by 10 bases and 0 bases, leaving 13 bases between them. Its CDR3 holds 14 amino acids, cysteine through phenylalanine. The CDR3 DNA has 42 bases and is translated from base 1.

This chain joins TRBV27 to TRBJ1-5; TRBD1 might be the D gene, on 5 matching bases. The TCR comes from a human donor with Susac syndrome. The specimen was CD8+ T cells from PBMCs. The DNA sequence is given as TGTGCCACCGCGGACACGAGTAGCAATCAGCCCCAGCATTTT. It translates as CATADTSSNQPQHF.